The 20 T cell receptor beta chains below were found in one sample sequenced in a study of blood T cell repertoires in COVID-19. Here immunoSEQ multiplex PCR was the method, and the copy in TCRdb shows in-frame clones only, minus some. The profile shows under 300,000 clones, roughly 80% of them singletons. The sample was peripheral blood. The receptors come from an older woman with active or convalescent COVID-19.

This clone was detected only a few times. The chain joins TRBV14 to TRBJ1-4; 7 bases are a match to TRBD1. Unmatched junction bases numbered 6, after V lost 3 bases and J lost 2 bases. The CDR3 extends over 16 amino acids. CDR1 and CDR2 (germline): SGHDN, FVKESK. The CDR3 DNA follows: TGTGCCAGCAGCCAGTCGACAGGGTGGACTAATGAAAAACTGTTTTTT. Translation: CASSQSTGWTNEKLFF.

The rearrangement uses TRBV6-5 and TRBJ1-1; D may be TRBD1 (5 bases). V was trimmed by 4 bases and J by 6 bases, leaving 9 bases between them. The CDR3 extends over 12 amino acids. Germline V gene lookup returns CDR1 MNHEY and CDR2 SVGAGI. CDR3 nucleotide sequence: TGTGCCAGCAGTTCCAGGGCCGCTGAAGCTTTCTTT. Residues: CASSSRAAEAFF.

V and J are TRBV11-3 and TRBJ1-1; no clear D gene. Germline CDR1 SGHNT, CDR2 YENEEA. V was trimmed by 3 bases and J by 1 base, leaving 6 bases between them. The CDR3 length is 13 residues. In DNA form, the CDR3 reads TGTGCCAGCAGCTTTCGGTCGAACACTGAAGCTTTCTTT. Its protein is CASSFRSNTEAFF.

This chain connects TRBV3-1 (or the pseudogene TRBV3-2) to TRBJ2-1; TRBD1 aligns across 8 bases. This CDR3 is 16 amino acids long. Germline V gives CDR1 LGHDT, CDR2 YNNKEL (reference sequence). Unmatched junction bases numbered 13, after V lost 5 bases and J lost 7 bases. CDR3 nucleotides: TGTGCCAGCAGCACCCCAGGACAGGGACCTCATAATGAGCAGTTCTTC. It specifies CASSTPGQGPHNEQFF.

This sequence joins TRBV6-2 or TRBV6-3 and TRBJ2-3; 7 positions agree with TRBD2. Germline V gives CDR1 MNHEY, CDR2 SVGEGT. This CDR3 is 13 amino acids long. Losses at the gene ends were 6 bases for V and 6 bases for J; bases not matched to a gene: 6. This CDR3 is CASSFQGGDTQYF. CDR3 coding DNA: TGTGCCAGCAGCTTTCAGGGAGGGGATACGCAGTATTTT.

The chain carries TRBV13 and TRBJ1-2; 7 bases align to TRBD1. The V segment lost 0 bases and the J segment 9 bases; nucleotides outside the gene matches: 7. In germline, CDR1 is PRHDT, CDR2 FYEKMQ (reference sequence). The CDR3 totals 14 residues. The DNA of the CDR3 is TGTGCCAGCAGCTTAGGCAGGGGGTTTCGGAGCTACACCTTC. It specifies CASSLGRGFRSYTF.

The V call is TRBV18, the J call TRBJ2-2; TRBD1 matches 7 bases. Germline V gene lookup returns CDR1 KGHSH and CDR2 LQKENI. CDR3 length: 17 residues. The V segment lost 1 base and the J segment 0 bases; nucleotides outside the gene matches: 5. The CDR3 protein is CASSPRQGTANTGELFF. The CDR3 coding sequence is TGTGCCAGCTCACCACGGCAGGGGACAGCGAACACCGGGGAGCTGTTTTTT.

The CDR3 region has the DNA TGTGCCAGTAGTGAAGAGACAGGGGGAAACAATGAGCAGTTCTTC. Translating it yields CASSEETGGNNEQFF. The V and J genes are TRBV19 and TRBJ2-1; 9 nucleotides match TRBD1. CDR1 LNHDA and CDR2 SQIVND come from the germline V gene (reference sequence). CDR3 length: 15 residues. V was clipped by 5 bases and J by 5 bases; unmatched bases: 7.

This clone appeared a single time. CDR3 coding DNA: TGCGCCAGCAGCTTGGTGGTAGCGGGGGGGCCCGGGGAGACCCAGTACTTC. Amino acid sequence: CASSLVVAGGPGETQYF. The rearrangement joins TRBV5-1 to TRBJ2-5, with 11 bases identical to TRBD2. Germline V gene lookup returns CDR1 SGHRS and CDR2 YFSETQ. The CDR3 totals 17 residues. Trimming took 0 bases from V and 5 from J; bases not matched to a gene: 9.

This chain connects TRBV2 to TRBJ2-2, with 12 bases that match TRBD2. Unmatched junction bases numbered 5, after V lost 5 bases and J lost 4 bases. The CDR3 is 16 residues long. Germline V gene lookup returns CDR1 SNHLY and CDR2 FYNNEI. The CDR3 bases are TGTGCCAGCAGTTACCTAGCGGGGGGGCGCACCGGGGAGCTGTTTTTT. It is translated as CASSYLAGGRTGELFF.

CDR3 in DNA: TGTGCCAGCAGCCGGGGGGGGTACAATGAGCAGTTCTTC. Protein product: CASSRGGYNEQFF. The J gene is TRBJ2-1, the V gene TRBV7-2; 8 bases align to TRBD2. J lost 4 bases, V lost 5 bases, and 1 base had no gene match. CDR1 and CDR2 from the germline V gene are SGHTA and FQGNSA. This CDR3 has 13 amino acids.

J is TRBJ1-1 and V is TRBV18; D is undetermined. The CDR3 length is 14 residues. V gave up 3 bases and J gave up 0 bases, with 8 bases separating them. Germline V lookup: CDR1 KGHSH, CDR2 LQKENI. The CDR3 sequence is CASSPFDMNTEAFF. CDR3 nucleotide sequence: TGTGCCAGCTCACCCTTTGACATGAACACTGAAGCTTTCTTT.

This chain connects TRBV7-9 to TRBJ2-3; 8 bases fit TRBD2. The ends lost 6 bases at V and 1 base at J; junction bases unmatched: 6. From germline, CDR1 is SEHNR and CDR2 FQNEAQ (reference sequence). The CDR3 extends over 15 amino acids. The CDR3 sequence is CASSFGGAGTDTQYF. In DNA form, the CDR3 reads TGTGCCAGCAGTTTCGGGGGGGCCGGCACAGATACGCAGTATTTT.

The V gene is TRBV18, the J gene TRBJ1-2, with D perhaps TRBD1 (5 bases). Per the germline V gene, CDR1 is KGHSH and CDR2 is LQKENI. V lost 2 bases and J lost 5, with 15 bases in between. The CDR3 has 15 amino acids. This CDR3 reads CASSPGDGAGYGYTF. The CDR3 coding sequence is TGTGCCAGCTCACCAGGCGATGGGGCCGGTTATGGCTACACCTTC.

The chain uses TRBV6-5 and TRBJ1-1; D is unclear. Germline assignment: CDR1 MNHEY and CDR2 SVGAGI. This CDR3 is 13 amino acids long. Trimming removed 9 bases from V and 0 bases from J, with 11 bases in between. CDR3 protein: CASTQLVNTEAFF. The CDR3 nucleotides are TGTGCCAGTACACAGTTGGTGAACACTGAAGCTTTCTTT.

The rearrangement joins TRBV9 to TRBJ2-5; D may be TRBD2 (5 bases). Germline V lookup: CDR1 SGDLS, CDR2 YYNGEE. The V gene lost 4 bases and the J gene lost 1 base, with 11 bases spanning the gap. The CDR3 contains 14 residues. Here the CDR3 DNA reads TGTGCCAGCAGCCTGACGGAGGCCCAAGAGACCCAGTACTTC. It yields the protein CASSLTEAQETQYF.

J is TRBJ2-7 and V is TRBV7-9, with TRBD1 matching over 10 bases. Germline V gives CDR1 SEHNR, CDR2 FQNEAQ (reference sequence). The CDR3 length is 16 residues. With V trimmed by 5 bases and J by 0 bases, 7 bases remained unmatched. The CDR3 DNA is TGTGCCAGCAGCCCCGACAGGGGGCCCAGCTCCTACGAGCAGTACTTC. It specifies CASSPDRGPSSYEQYF.

The chain recombines TRBV11-1 with TRBJ1-1; TRBD1 aligns across 8 bases. Trimming took 8 bases from V and 1 from J; bases not matched to a gene: 3. Germline CDR1 and CDR2: SGHAT and FQDESV (reference sequence). The CDR3 is 13 residues long. The CDR3 DNA sequence: TGTGCCAGCCTGGACAGGGCGAACACTGAAGCTTTCTTT. It codes for CASLDRANTEAFF.

V is TRBV13 and J is TRBJ2-1, with 7 bases fitting TRBD1. Per the germline V gene, CDR1 is PRHDT and CDR2 is FYEKMQ (reference sequence). This CDR3 comprises 15 residues. V was pared by 3 bases and J by 1 base, with 3 bases of the junction left unmatched. As DNA, the CDR3 is TGTGCCAGCAGCTTGACAGGGCGTTCCTACAATGAGCAGTTCTTC. It codes for CASSLTGRSYNEQFF. Supplemented by reference TRBV13 and TRBJ2-1, the full variable domain reads AAGVIQSPRHLIKEKRETATLKCYPIPRHDTVYWYQQGPGQDPQFLISFYEKMQSDKGSIPDRFSAQQFSDYHSELNMSSLELGDSALYFCASSLTGRSYNEQFFGPGTRLTVL.

The chain has TRBV5-5 and TRBJ1-5; no definite D call. Trimming cost V 4 bases and J 4 bases, with 9 bases left between them. CDR1 is SGHKS, CDR2 YYEKEE, per germline (reference sequence). The CDR3 has 13 residues. As DNA, the CDR3 is TGTGCCAGCAGCATGAGGGCGAATCAGCCCCAGCATTTT. As protein: CASSMRANQPQHF.